Listed below are T cell receptor beta chains from one sample, sequenced in a study of T cell repertoires in cytomegalovirus infection. TCRdb processed the reads anew with MiXCR; each CDR3 protein has one entry. The sample lists approximately 350,000 distinct CDR3 sequences, about 35% occurring once. Their specific antigens are unknown. The source was cultured PBMCs, collected from culture after CMV antigen stimulation. These receptors came from a human donor in good health (CMV status not recorded). Some clones in this sample may be carry-over from other donors' samples. Each CDR3 is given with its conserved first and last residue. D genes are given only for firm matches. For some rows the clone size is stated as once, few or many, or as a class when expanded; others skip it.

V gene,J gene,D gene,clone size,CDR3 protein,CDR3 DNA
TRBV7-2,TRBJ2-2,TRBD2,few,CASSPIAGGGRELFF,TGTGCCAGCAGTCCTATAGCGGGAGGGGGAAGGGAGCTGTTTTTT
TRBV12-3/TRBV12-4,TRBJ2-6,TRBD1,NA,CASSRQGAGANVLTF,TGTGCCAGCAGTCGACAGGGGGCTGGGGCCAACGTCCTGACTTTC
TRBV7-2,TRBJ2-1,TRBD2,many,CASSLSGRDNEQFF,TGTGCCAGCAGCTTAAGCGGGAGGGACAATGAGCAGTTCTTC
TRBV6-1,TRBJ1-1,NA,NA,CASSEAGRHTEAFF,TGTGCCAGCAGTGAAGCGGGCAGACACACTGAAGCTTTCTTT
TRBV7-8,TRBJ2-5,NA,many,CASSLRERILKETQYF,TGTGCCAGCAGCCTCCGCGAAAGGATATTAAAAGAGACCCAGTACTTC
TRBV7-2,TRBJ2-3,TRBD2,NA,CASTTGTSSIRGDTQYF,TGTGCCAGCACAACCGGGACTAGCTCTATCCGGGGGGATACGCAGTATTTT
TRBV11-2,TRBJ2-5,NA,NA,CASSSWGEQETQYF,TGTGCCAGCAGCTCTTGGGGGGAACAAGAGACCCAGTACTTC
TRBV7-2,TRBJ2-1,TRBD2,NA,CASSLGGLAPEQFF,TGTGCCAGCAGCTTAGGCGGACTAGCGCCTGAGCAGTTCTTC
TRBV6-2/TRBV6-3,TRBJ2-1,NA,few,CASENRRSANNEQFF,TGTGCCTCCGAAAATAGGCGTAGCGCTAACAATGAGCAGTTCTTC
TRBV5-4,TRBJ2-3,TRBD2,once,CASSVTSFQDTQYF,TGTGCCAGCAGCGTGACTAGCTTTCAAGATACGCAGTATTTT
TRBV7-2,TRBJ2-7,NA,NA,CASSRRLPYEQYF,TGTGCCAGCAGCCGCCGACTGCCCTACGAGCAGTACTTC
TRBV14,TRBJ1-1,NA,NA,CASSQVRSLFKMNTEAFF,TGTGCCAGCAGCCAAGTACGTAGTTTATTCAAAATGAACACTGAAGCTTTCTTT
TRBV11-2,TRBJ2-5,NA,NA,CASGKGGGPEETQYF,TGTGCCAGCGGGAAGGGGGGAGGGCCGGAGGAGACCCAGTACTTC
TRBV7-6,TRBJ2-1,NA,NA,CASSEQGWENNEQFF,TGTGCCAGCAGCGAACAGGGTTGGGAGAACAATGAGCAGTTCTTC
TRBV4-3,TRBJ2-2,NA,NA,CASSQDASGLHTGELFF,TGCGCCAGCAGCCAAGATGCGTCGGGGTTGCACACCGGGGAGCTGTTTTTT
TRBV6-6,TRBJ1-1,TRBD1,NA,CASWGQSETEAFF,TGTGCCAGCTGGGGACAGTCGGAAACTGAAGCTTTCTTT
TRBV6-2/TRBV6-3,TRBJ2-1,TRBD2,few,CASAPGRAYNEQFF,TGTGCCAGCGCTCCCGGGAGGGCCTACAATGAGCAGTTCTTC
TRBV5-8,TRBJ2-1,TRBD2,many,CASSFGTSGYNEQFF,TGTGCCAGCAGCTTCGGGACTAGCGGTTACAATGAGCAGTTCTTC
TRBV7-1,TRBJ2-2,TRBD1,NA,CASSSRDRGNTGELFF,TGTGCCAGCAGCTCAAGGGACAGGGGGAACACCGGGGAGCTGTTTTTT
TRBV6-6,TRBJ1-3,TRBD1,NA,CASSYGGTVLTSGNTIYF,TGTGCCAGCAGTTACGGGGGGACAGTTCTTACCTCTGGAAACACCATATATTTT
TRBV2,TRBJ2-1,NA,few,CASRGEGDEQFF,TGTGCCAGCAGGGGGGAGGGGGATGAGCAGTTCTTC
TRBV12-3/TRBV12-4,TRBJ1-6,TRBD1,NA,CASTSRRGITPYNSPLHF,TGTGCCAGCACCTCTCGCAGGGGGATAACCCCCTACAATTCACCCCTCCACTTT
TRBV7-2,TRBJ1-5,TRBD1,once,CASSSLGTGISQPQHF,TGTGCCAGCAGCTCTTTAGGGACAGGGATCAGCCAGCCCCAGCATTTT
TRBV10-3,TRBJ1-5,NA,many,CAISRELNQPQHF,TGTGCCATCAGTAGAGAACTCAATCAGCCCCAGCATTTT
TRBV6-1,TRBJ2-5,NA,NA,CASSSGTTLTQYF,TGTGCCAGCAGCTCCGGGACAACGTTGACCCAGTACTTC
TRBV7-6,TRBJ2-1,TRBD2,few,CASSLEAGGYNEQFF,TGTGCCAGCAGCTTAGAAGCGGGAGGGTACAATGAGCAGTTCTTC
TRBV7-6,TRBJ2-6,TRBD1,NA,CASSNTGVSGANVLTF,TGTGCCAGCAGCAACACAGGGGTCTCTGGGGCCAACGTCCTGACTTTC
TRBV7-2,TRBJ2-5,NA,many,CASSFSSAGQETQYF,TGTGCCAGCAGCTTTTCCTCTGCTGGCCAAGAGACCCAGTACTTC
TRBV12-3/TRBV12-4,TRBJ1-1,NA,NA,CASSIQMNTEAFF,TGTGCCAGCAGTATACAGATGAACACTGAAGCTTTCTTT
TRBV29-1,TRBJ1-2,TRBD1,few,CSVKVPGQVLHGYTF,TGCAGCGTTAAAGTCCCGGGACAGGTTTTGCATGGCTACACCTTC
TRBV5-6,TRBJ1-1,NA,NA,CASRPAGDSEAFF,TGTGCCAGCAGGCCTGCCGGCGACTCCGAAGCTTTCTTT
TRBV7-8,TRBJ2-2,TRBD2,many,CASSWLAVTGELFF,TGTGCCAGCAGCTGGCTAGCGGTCACCGGGGAGCTGTTTTTT
TRBV12-3/TRBV12-4,TRBJ2-1,TRBD2,few,CASSSPTSGRQAEQFF,TGTGCCAGCAGTTCCCCGACTAGCGGGAGACAAGCCGAGCAGTTCTTC
TRBV14,TRBJ2-5,NA,few,CASSQVDHRETQYF,TGTGCCAGCAGCCAAGTGGATCATCGGGAGACCCAGTACTTC
TRBV11-2,TRBJ1-5,NA,few,CASSLDSRFRPQHF,TGTGCCAGCAGCTTAGACAGCAGGTTTAGGCCCCAGCATTTT
TRBV7-2,TRBJ2-5,TRBD1,many,CASSLMDRGLFEETQYF,TGTGCCAGCAGCTTAATGGACAGGGGGCTATTTGAAGAGACCCAGTACTTC
TRBV29-1,TRBJ2-5,NA,NA,CSVNPGLRYQETQYF,TGCAGCGTTAACCCGGGACTGCGGTACCAAGAGACCCAGTACTTC
TRBV7-6,TRBJ2-1,NA,NA,CASSATGYNEQFF,TGTGCCAGCAGCGCAACCGGGTACAATGAGCAGTTCTTC